The 5 T cell receptor beta chains presented below share a single source sample, sequenced in a study of blood T cell repertoires in COVID-19. Libraries were prepared by immunoSEQ multiplex PCR; TCRdb keeps only in-frame clonotypes and omits some of them. This sample has about 170,000 clones, with more than 65% found just once. The sample comprised peripheral blood. The source of these receptors is a man aged 65 to 85 with active or convalescent COVID-19.

This clone was seen once. The V gene is TRBV10-3, the J gene TRBJ2-1; D is unresolved. Germline V gene data show CDR1 as ENHRY and CDR2 as SYGVKD. Trimming pared 5 bases from V and 7 bases from J, leaving 6 bases between. This CDR3 is built from 11 residues. CDR3 sequence reads: CAISLANEQFF. The CDR3 coding sequence is TGTGCCATCAGTCTCGCGAATGAGCAGTTCTTC.

The chain uses TRBV28 and TRBJ2-2, with 8 nucleotides matching TRBD1. Germline V gene lookup returns CDR1 MDHEN and CDR2 SYDVKM. Unmatched junction bases numbered 23, after V lost 7 bases and J lost 1 base. The CDR3 totals 21 residues. In nucleotides, the CDR3 is TGTGCCAGCACCCGTCCCGGAATGGGAAATACAGGGGGACGGAACACCGGGGAGCTGTTTTTT. Translated, it gives CASTRPGMGNTGGRNTGELFF.

The chain recombines TRBV27 with TRBJ2-1; maybe TRBD1 (7 bases). This CDR3 is 16 amino acids long. Germline-derived CDR1 and CDR2 are MNHEY and SMNVEV (reference sequence). Trimming stripped 7 bases from V and 4 bases from J, with 20 bases between. CDR3 nucleotides: TGTGCCAGCACCCGAGGAGGGACAGCGTATTACAATGAGCAGTTCTTC. This encodes CASTRGGTAYYNEQFF.

The rearrangement uses TRBV2 and TRBJ1-2, with 8 nucleotides matching TRBD1. Germline CDR1 SNHLY, CDR2 FYNNEI. The CDR3 is made up of 13 amino acids. J was trimmed by 4 bases and V by 5 bases; bases with no gene match: 3. The CDR3 nucleotides are TGTGCCAGCAGTCCTGACAGGGGCTATGGCTACACCTTC. Its protein product is CASSPDRGYGYTF.

This clone was observed a single time. This may be a read error, as it is one base from a much larger clone. This chain uses TRBV7-3 with TRBJ2-2, with 12 positions matching TRBD2. This CDR3 is 17 amino acids long. Trimming at V came to 4 bases and at J to 5 bases, leaving 8 bases not matched to a gene. In germline, CDR1 is SGHTA, CDR2 FQGTGA. CDR3 nucleotides: TGTGCCAGCAGCTCCGGACTAGCGGGAATTGGGACCGGGGAGCTGTTTTTT. Translated, it gives CASSSGLAGIGTGELFF.